This entry lists 25 T cell receptor beta chains sequenced from one sample in a study of T cell repertoires in cytomegalovirus infection. TCRdb reprocessed the reads via MiXCR and lists one record per CDR3 protein. Of approximately 1,000,000 distinct CDR3 sequences in the sample, approximately 31% were seen once. Antigens of these TCRs are unknown. The starting material was cultured CD8+ T cells from PBMCs, obtained from culture after CMV antigen stimulation. These receptors all stem from a human donor in good health (CMV status not recorded). Some clones in this sample may be carry-over from other donors' samples.

The chain employs TRBV7-6 and TRBJ2-2; tentatively, D is TRBD1 (6 bases). V lost 5 bases and J lost 0, with 22 bases in between. This CDR3 has 19 amino acids. CDR1 is SGHVS, CDR2 FNYEAQ, per germline. Written as DNA, the CDR3 is TGTGCCAGCAGCCTTCCGCAGGGGCCCAACACCCCGAACACCGGGGAGCTGTTTTTT. This codes for CASSLPQGPNTPNTGELFF.

As to this clonotype: Relative to the germline gene, one junction end is altered; a read error may explain this. The chain links TRBV9 to TRBJ2-6; D is possibly TRBD2 (6 bases). Germline V gene sequence: CDR1 SGDLS, CDR2 YYNGEE. The CDR3 is made up of 19 amino acids. The CDR3 DNA reads as TGTGCCAGCAGCGTAGCGCGGGACTCCTCCTTCTCTGGGACCAACGTCCTGACTTTC. Amino acid sequence: CASSVARDSSFSGTNVLTF.

This chain links TRBV6-6 with TRBJ2-3; the match to TRBD2 covers 11 bases. With 2 bases clipped from V and 0 bases from J, the junction kept 4 bases outside the gene matches. Germline V gene lookup returns CDR1 MNHNY and CDR2 SVGAGI (reference sequence). The CDR3 length is 17 residues. The CDR3 DNA follows: TGTGCCAGCAGTTACGGGACTAGCGGACATAGCACAGATACGCAGTATTTT. Protein product: CASSYGTSGHSTDTQYF.

The rearrangement uses TRBV5-5 and TRBJ2-7; TRBD2 might be the D (5 bases). Trimming cost V 4 bases and J 1 base, with 12 bases left between them. The CDR3 runs to 14 residues. The germline CDR1 and CDR2 sequences are SGHKS and YYEKEE (reference sequence). CDR3 loop: CASSDNGISYEQYF. In DNA form, the CDR3 reads TGTGCCAGCAGCGATAACGGGATTTCCTACGAGCAGTACTTC.

This clonotype was observed a few times. CDR3 in DNA: TGTGCCAGCATGGTCGGTGCGGGACAGGGCACAGATACGCAGTATTTT. Its translation: CASMVGAGQGTDTQYF. The chain links TRBV19 to TRBJ2-3; 8 nucleotides line up with TRBD1. The CDR3 is 16 residues long. Losses at the gene ends were 9 bases for V and 1 base for J; bases not matched to a gene: 12. Germline assignment: CDR1 LNHDA and CDR2 SQIVND (reference sequence).

This clonotype was seen a few times. The chain recombines TRBV10-3 with TRBJ1-4, with 10 nucleotides matching TRBD1. After removal of 6 bases from V and 6 bases from J, the junction contained 7 bases not matched to a gene. The germline gives CDR1 ENHRY, CDR2 SYGVKD. The CDR3 length is 15 residues. The CDR3 DNA is TGTGCCATCAGGGCCACCGGGACAGGGGATGAAAAACTGTTTTTT. Translating it yields CAIRATGTGDEKLFF.

This clonotype appeared many times. The chain has TRBV7-3 and TRBJ1-1; D possibly corresponds to TRBD1 (5 bases). Trimming removed 2 bases from V and 4 bases from J, with 11 bases in between. The CDR3 covers 14 residues. CDR1 and CDR2 from the germline V gene are SGHTA and FQGTGA. The CDR3 spells CASSLWGRGTEAFF. The CDR3, as DNA: TGTGCCAGCAGCTTATGGGGGAGAGGCACTGAAGCTTTCTTT.

This chain connects TRBV7-9 to TRBJ2-7, with a weak D call TRBD2 (5 bases). The CDR3 runs to 11 residues. Germline-derived CDR1 and CDR2 are SEHNR and FQNEAQ (reference sequence). Trimming removed 5 bases from V and 12 bases from J, with 14 bases in between. CDR3 residues: CASSPRWELYF. The CDR3 DNA reads as TGTGCCAGCAGCCCGCGGTGGGAGTTGTACTTC.

For the CDR3, the DNA is TGTGCCTCCCGGGGGGCTGTCTACGAGCAGTACTTC. Its translation: CASRGAVYEQYF. The chain is built from TRBV2 and TRBJ2-7; TRBD2 is a possible D gene (7 bases). The CDR3 runs to 12 residues. Looked up from germline, CDR1 is SNHLY and CDR2 is FYNNEI. V gave up 11 bases and J gave up 3 bases, with 14 bases separating them.

At least ten counts were recorded for this clonotype. The chain is built from TRBV7-2 and TRBJ1-2; D may be TRBD1 (6 bases). V dropped 6 bases and J dropped 8 bases, with 22 bases sitting between them. Germline V gene sequence: CDR1 SGHTA, CDR2 FQGNSA. This CDR3 comprises 15 residues. The CDR3 sequence: CASRLLAAGASGYTF. In DNA form, the CDR3 reads TGTGCCAGCAGACTCCTAGCCGCGGGGGCCTCGGGCTACACCTTC.

This clonotype occurred a few times. J is TRBJ2-7 and V is TRBV6-2 or TRBV6-3; 9 bases line up with TRBD1. CDR3 size: 15 residues. V lost 6 bases to trimming and J lost 3 bases; unmatched junction nucleotides: 9. From germline, CDR1 is MNHEY and CDR2 SVGEGT. The CDR3 here is CASSRDRDLFYEQYF. The DNA for the CDR3 is TGTGCCAGCAGCCGGGACAGGGACCTATTCTACGAGCAGTACTTC.

The chain uses TRBV4-3 and TRBJ1-2; D is perhaps TRBD1 (6 bases). The CDR3 runs to 15 residues. Germline V gene data show CDR1 as LGHNA and CDR2 as YSLEER. Trimming shortened V by 0 bases and J by 4 bases, and 12 bases separated the two germline ends. DNA for the CDR3: TGCGCCAGCAGCCAAGATAGGGGGGACGGCTATGGCTACACCTTC. This encodes CASSQDRGDGYGYTF.

Concerning this clonotype: A read error may explain this, as a much larger clone is one base away. The chain links TRBV7-8 to TRBJ2-5; a possible D gene is TRBD1 (6 bases). Deletions cut 1 base from V and 2 bases from J, with 17 bases between. The CDR3 runs to 17 residues. Germline values: CDR1 SGHVS, CDR2 FQNEAQ. The CDR3 region is CASSLEYLLGAQETQYF. As DNA, the CDR3 is TGTGCCAGCAGCTTAGAATATTTACTGGGGGCACAAGAGACCCAGTACTTC.

This clonotype was counted a few times. This chain uses TRBV6-5 with TRBJ1-2; D perhaps matches TRBD1 (6 bases). Per the germline V gene, CDR1 is MNHEY and CDR2 is SVGAGI. V lost 6 bases and J 8 bases, leaving 22 bases between the germline ends. This CDR3 comprises 15 residues. The CDR3, as DNA: TGTGCCAGCAGCCCCTTTAGGGGGGGATGGGGCGGCTACACCTTC. The encoded protein is CASSPFRGGWGGYTF.

The gene calls are TRBV6-5 and TRBJ2-1; 8 nucleotides line up with TRBD2. The V and J ends lost 3 bases and 3 bases, in that order; junction bases with no gene match: 4. Germline CDR1 and CDR2: MNHEY and SVGAGI. This CDR3 has 15 residues. The CDR3 here is CASSYSGDNYNEQFF. CDR3 nucleotide sequence: TGTGCCAGCAGTTATAGCGGGGACAACTACAATGAGCAGTTCTTC.

This clonotype was counted only a few times. V gene TRBV6-5 combines with J gene TRBJ2-3; 7 bases agree with TRBD2. The CDR3 covers 15 residues. J lost 1 base, V lost 9 bases, and 10 bases had no gene match. Germline V gene data show CDR1 as MNHEY and CDR2 as SVGAGI. The DNA of the CDR3 is TGTGCCAGTTCGAAGCGGGGCGCAGGCACAGATACGCAGTATTTT. This gives the protein CASSKRGAGTDTQYF.

This clonotype has just one count. This chain uses TRBV4-1 with TRBJ1-1; D is unresolved. The CDR3 sequence is 15 residues long. V shed 3 bases and J shed 3 bases, with 14 bases lying between them. Germline CDR1 MGHRA, CDR2 YSYEKL. The CDR3 region is CASSQADLEDTEAFF. The CDR3 DNA sequence: TGCGCCAGCAGCCAGGCGGACCTGGAGGACACTGAAGCTTTCTTT.

This clonotype was picked up many times. The J gene is TRBJ2-3, the V gene TRBV7-2; D possibly corresponds to TRBD2 (7 bases). Trimming took off 5 bases at V and 6 bases at J, with 18 bases between the two ends. Germline CDR1 reads SGHTA; CDR2 reads FQGNSA. The CDR3 covers 15 residues. The CDR3, as DNA: TGTGCCAGCAGCCTCAGGAGGGGGGGAGGGGATACGCAGTATTTT. Its translation: CASSLRRGGGDTQYF.

This clonotype was recorded many times. The rearrangement links TRBV7-9 to TRBJ2-6; D gene ambiguous. The CDR3 totals 15 residues. The germline gives CDR1 SEHNR, CDR2 FQNEAQ (reference sequence). Trimming took off 0 bases at V and 0 bases at J, with 3 bases between the two ends. This CDR3 is CASSLAYSGANVLTF. Written as DNA, the CDR3 is TGTGCCAGCAGCTTAGCGTACTCTGGGGCCAACGTCCTGACTTTC.

This clonotype came up a few times. J is TRBJ1-2 and V is TRBV4-1; tentatively, D is TRBD1 (6 bases). CDR1 is MGHRA, CDR2 YSYEKL, per germline. V was shortened by 4 bases and J by 4 bases, with 19 bases between the two germline ends. The CDR3 spans 16 residues. The CDR3 reads CASSPYRGQYGYGYTF. For the CDR3, the DNA is TGCGCCAGCAGCCCCTATAGAGGACAGTACGGCTATGGCTACACCTTC.

Concerning this clonotype: A much bigger clone sits one base away, suggesting this may be a read error. This chain connects TRBV6-2 or TRBV6-3 to TRBJ2-5; the match to TRBD2 covers 7 bases. This CDR3 comprises 15 residues. Germline V lookup: CDR1 MNHEY, CDR2 SVGEGT. CDR3 residues: CANSYSSGTQETQYF. Here the CDR3 DNA reads TGTGCCAACAGTTACTCCAGCGGGACTCAAGAGACCCAGTACTTC.

Ten or more counts support this clonotype. This chain uses TRBV5-1 with TRBJ2-1; the D gene is possibly TRBD1 (6 bases). The V gene's germline CDR1 is SGHRS and CDR2 YFSETQ. Between the trimmed V and J ends, which lost 1 base and 0 bases, there was a span of 17 bases. CDR3 length: 18 amino acids. The CDR3 sequence: CASSLQFTGPPSYNEQFF. CDR3 bases: TGCGCCAGCAGCTTGCAATTTACAGGGCCCCCCTCCTACAATGAGCAGTTCTTC.

The J gene is TRBJ2-3, the V gene TRBV14, with D perhaps assigned TRBD1 or TRBD2 (5 bases each). The CDR3 runs 15 residues. Per germline, CDR1 SGHDN and CDR2 FVKESK. Trimming shortened V by 0 bases and J by 0 bases, and 7 bases separated the two germline ends. Written as DNA, the CDR3 is TGTGCCAGCAGCCAAGAAGAGGGGAGCACAGATACGCAGTATTTT. Amino acid sequence: CASSQEEGSTDTQYF.

V is TRBV2 and J is TRBJ2-1, with 7 bases aligning to TRBD1. After removal of 1 base from V and 2 bases from J, the junction contained 5 bases not matched to a gene. The CDR3 is made up of 16 amino acids. Germline V gives CDR1 SNHLY, CDR2 FYNNEI. This CDR3 reads CASSEGLQGPYNEQFF. Here the CDR3 DNA reads TGTGCCAGCAGTGAAGGCCTACAGGGGCCCTACAATGAGCAGTTCTTC.

The chain carries TRBV4-1 and TRBJ1-6; D not resolved. The CDR3 contains 14 residues. V was shortened by 0 bases and J by 10 bases, with 10 bases between the two germline ends. Per germline, CDR1 MGHRA and CDR2 YSYEKL. The chain's CDR3 is CASSQDRSDSPLHF. CDR3 nucleotides: TGCGCCAGCAGCCAAGACAGGTCTGACTCACCCCTCCACTTT.